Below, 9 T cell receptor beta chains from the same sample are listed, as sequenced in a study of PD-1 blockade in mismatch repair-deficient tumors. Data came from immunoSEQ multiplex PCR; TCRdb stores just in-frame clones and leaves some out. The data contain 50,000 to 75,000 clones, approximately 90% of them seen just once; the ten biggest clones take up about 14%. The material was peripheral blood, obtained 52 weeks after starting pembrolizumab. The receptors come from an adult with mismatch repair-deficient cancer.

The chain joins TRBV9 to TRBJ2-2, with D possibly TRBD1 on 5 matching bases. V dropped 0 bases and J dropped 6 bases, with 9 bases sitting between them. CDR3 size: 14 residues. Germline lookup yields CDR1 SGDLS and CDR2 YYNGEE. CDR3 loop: CASSVGSGSGELFF. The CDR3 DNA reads TGTGCCAGCAGCGTAGGGTCAGGGTCCGGGGAGCTGTTTTTT.

The CDR3 loop is CASSSTSRGEDTQYF. CDR3 in DNA: TGCGCCAGCAGTTCGACTAGCAGGGGGGAAGATACGCAGTATTTT. V gene TRBV5-1 combines with J gene TRBJ2-3, with D tentatively TRBD1 or TRBD2 (7 bases each). Trimming shortened V by 5 bases and J by 5 bases, and 18 bases separated the two germline ends. Germline CDR1 reads SGHRS; CDR2 reads YFSETQ. This CDR3 contains 15 residues.

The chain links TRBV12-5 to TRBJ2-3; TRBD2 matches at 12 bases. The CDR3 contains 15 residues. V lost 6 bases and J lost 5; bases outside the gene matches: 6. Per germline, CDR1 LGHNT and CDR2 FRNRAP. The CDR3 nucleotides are TGTGCTAGTGGCCGGACTAGCGGGACTCTAGATACGCAGTATTTT. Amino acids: CASGRTSGTLDTQYF.

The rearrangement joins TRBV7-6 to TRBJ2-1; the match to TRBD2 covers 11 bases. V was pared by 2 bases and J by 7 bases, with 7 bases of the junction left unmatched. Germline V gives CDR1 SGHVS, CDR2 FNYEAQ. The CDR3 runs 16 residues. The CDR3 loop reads CASSLSLAGGRNEQFF. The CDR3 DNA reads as TGTGCCAGCAGCTTAAGCCTAGCGGGAGGTCGTAATGAGCAGTTCTTC.

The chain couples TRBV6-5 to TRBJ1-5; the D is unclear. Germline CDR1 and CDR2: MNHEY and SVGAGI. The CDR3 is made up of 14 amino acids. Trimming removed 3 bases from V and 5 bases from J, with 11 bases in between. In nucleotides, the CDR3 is TGTGCCAGCAGTTATTTTTGGCGAGATCAGCCCCAGCATTTT. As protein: CASSYFWRDQPQHF.

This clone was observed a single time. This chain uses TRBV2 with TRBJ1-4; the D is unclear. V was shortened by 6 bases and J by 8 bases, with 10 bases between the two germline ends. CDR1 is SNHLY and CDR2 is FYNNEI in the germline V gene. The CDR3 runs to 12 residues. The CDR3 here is CASRDPKEKLFF. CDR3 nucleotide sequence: TGTGCCAGCAGGGACCCCAAGGAAAAACTGTTTTTT.

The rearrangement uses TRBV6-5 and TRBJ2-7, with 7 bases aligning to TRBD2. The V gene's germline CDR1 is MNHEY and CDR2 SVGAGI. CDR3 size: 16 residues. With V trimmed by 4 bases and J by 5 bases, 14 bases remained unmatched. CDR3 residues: CASSWSGTSPEHEQYF. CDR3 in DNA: TGTGCCAGCAGTTGGAGCGGGACCAGCCCTGAACACGAGCAGTACTTC.

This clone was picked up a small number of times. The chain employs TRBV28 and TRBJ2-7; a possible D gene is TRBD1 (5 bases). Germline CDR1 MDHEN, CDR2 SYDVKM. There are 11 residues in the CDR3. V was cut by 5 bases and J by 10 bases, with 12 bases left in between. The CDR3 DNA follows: TGTGCCAGCAGTCTCGGACACTTTCAGTACTTC. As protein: CASSLGHFQYF.

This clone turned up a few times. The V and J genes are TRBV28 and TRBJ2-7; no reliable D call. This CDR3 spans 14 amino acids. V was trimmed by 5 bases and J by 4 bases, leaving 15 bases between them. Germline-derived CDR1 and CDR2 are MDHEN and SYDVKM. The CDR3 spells CASSPTTLEYEQYF. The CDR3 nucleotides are TGTGCCAGCAGTCCCACCACCCTGGAGTACGAGCAGTACTTC.